This T cell receptor beta chain was obtained from a study of cytomegalovirus exposure and HLA in healthy donors. Using immunoSEQ multiplex PCR, the repertoire was profiled, and TCRdb retains in-frame clones only, with some absent. The sample has tens of thousands of clones, 85% to 95% seen once. There are 14 residues in the CDR3. Trimming at V came to 8 bases and at J to 0 bases, leaving 5 bases not matched to a gene. Germline CDR1 and CDR2: SNHLY and FYNNEI. What was sequenced was PBMCs. The sequence derives from a woman between 18 and 29 years old in good health and CMV-seronegative. The V gene is TRBV2, the J gene TRBJ2-3; 7 bases are shared with TRBD1. CDR3 residues: CASFGGQSTDTQYF. DNA for the CDR3: TGTGCCAGCTTTGGGGGACAGAGCACAGATACGCAGTATTTT. The whole variable domain, remainder taken from reference TRBV2 and TRBJ2-3, is EPEVTQTPSHQVTQMGQEVILRCVPISNHLYFYWYRQILGQKVEFLVSFYNNEISEKSEIFDDQFSVERPDGSNFTLKIRSTKLEDSAMYFCASFGGQSTDTQYFGPGTRLTVL.